The sequence of this TCR beta chain was determined in a study of T cells after yellow fever vaccination. Study-level points and caveats: The study re-detected most primary-vaccination clones after the booster (roughly 96% CD4, roughly 88% CD8). A small share of clonotypes appeared in both CD4 and CD8 compartments. Abundant contaminating clonotypes from the bulk population could appear in FACS-sorted repertoires.

In making TCR cDNA, 5'RACE template switching added a universal primer site and UMIs to it. From the 5' RACE reads, TCRdb called clonotypes with MiXCR, one entry per CDR3 protein. This table has roughly 99,000 distinct CDR3 sequences, less than 6% appearing once. As concerns this clonotype: Its target is unknown.

The CDR3 has 13 amino acids. Sample: CD8+ T cells sorted from PBMCs, taken 10 days after the yellow fever booster vaccination. The origin of this receptor is a man aged 18-30 years who received the YFV17D yellow fever vaccine. The chain combines TRBV12-2 with TRBJ2-1. TRBV12-2 is noted as a pseudogene. The CDR3 loop is CASRLDSFNEQFF. In nucleotides, the CDR3 is TGTGCAAGTCGCTTAGATAGCTTCAATGAGCAGTTCTTC.